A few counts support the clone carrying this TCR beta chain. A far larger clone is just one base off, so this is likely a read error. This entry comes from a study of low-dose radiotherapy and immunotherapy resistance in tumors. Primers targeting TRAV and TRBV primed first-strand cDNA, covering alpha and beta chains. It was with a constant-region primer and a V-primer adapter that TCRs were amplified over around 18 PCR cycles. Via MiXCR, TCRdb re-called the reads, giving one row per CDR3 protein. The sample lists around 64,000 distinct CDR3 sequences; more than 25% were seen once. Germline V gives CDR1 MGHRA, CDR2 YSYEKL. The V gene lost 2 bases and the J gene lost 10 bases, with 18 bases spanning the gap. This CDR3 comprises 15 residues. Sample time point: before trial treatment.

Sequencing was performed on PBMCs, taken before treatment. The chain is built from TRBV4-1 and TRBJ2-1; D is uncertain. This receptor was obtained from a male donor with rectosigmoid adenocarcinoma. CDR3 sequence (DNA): TGCGCCAGCAGCCAAACAGTCGGCAGCTCCTACGAGCAGTTCTTC. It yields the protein CASSQTVGSSYEQFF.